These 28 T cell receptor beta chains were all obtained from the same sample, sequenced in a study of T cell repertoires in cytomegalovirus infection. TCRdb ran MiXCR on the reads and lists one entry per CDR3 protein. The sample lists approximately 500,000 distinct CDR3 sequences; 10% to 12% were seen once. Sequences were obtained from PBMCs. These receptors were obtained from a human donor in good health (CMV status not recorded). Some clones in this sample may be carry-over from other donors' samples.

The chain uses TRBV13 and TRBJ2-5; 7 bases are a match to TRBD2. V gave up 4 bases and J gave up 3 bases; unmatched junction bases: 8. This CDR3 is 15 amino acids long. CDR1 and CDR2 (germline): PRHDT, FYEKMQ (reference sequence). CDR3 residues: CASSSGAGTEETQYF. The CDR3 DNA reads TGTGCCAGCAGCTCCGGAGCGGGAACTGAAGAGACCCAGTACTTC.

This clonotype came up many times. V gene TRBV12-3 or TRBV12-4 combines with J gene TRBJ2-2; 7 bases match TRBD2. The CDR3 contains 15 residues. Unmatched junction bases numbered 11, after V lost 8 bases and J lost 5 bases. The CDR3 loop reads CASRSSAGRTGELFF. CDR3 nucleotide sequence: TGTGCCAGCCGCAGTTCAGCGGGGAGGACCGGGGAGCTGTTTTTT.

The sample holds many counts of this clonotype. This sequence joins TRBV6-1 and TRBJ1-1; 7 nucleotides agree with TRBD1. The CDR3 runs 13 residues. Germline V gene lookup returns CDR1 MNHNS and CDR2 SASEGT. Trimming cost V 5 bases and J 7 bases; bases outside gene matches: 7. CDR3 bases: TGTGCCAGCAGTTATGACAGGGCTGTTGAAGCTTTCTTT. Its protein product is CASSYDRAVEAFF.

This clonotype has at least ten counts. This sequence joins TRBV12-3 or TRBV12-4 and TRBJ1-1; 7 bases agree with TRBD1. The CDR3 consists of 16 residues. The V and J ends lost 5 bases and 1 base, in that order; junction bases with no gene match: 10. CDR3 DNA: TGTGCCAGCAGTGGCCTGACAGGGATTCGGAACACTGAAGCTTTCTTT. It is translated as CASSGLTGIRNTEAFF.

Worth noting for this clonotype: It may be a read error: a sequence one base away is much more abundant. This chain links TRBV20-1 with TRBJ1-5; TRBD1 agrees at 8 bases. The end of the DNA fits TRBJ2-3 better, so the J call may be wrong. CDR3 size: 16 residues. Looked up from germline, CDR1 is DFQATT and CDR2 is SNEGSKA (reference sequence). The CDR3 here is CSARDRRTGSNQPQYF. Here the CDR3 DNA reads TGCAGTGCTAGAGATCGTAGGACAGGGAGCAATCAGCCCCAGTATTTT.

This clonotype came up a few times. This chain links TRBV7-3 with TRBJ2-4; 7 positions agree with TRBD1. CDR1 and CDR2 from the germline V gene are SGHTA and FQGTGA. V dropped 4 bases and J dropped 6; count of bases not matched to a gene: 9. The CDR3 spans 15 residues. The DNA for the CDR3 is TGTGCCAGCAGCTCACCAACAACAGGGGCAAACATTCAGTACTTC. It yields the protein CASSSPTTGANIQYF. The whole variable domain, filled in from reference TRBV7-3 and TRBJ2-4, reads GAGVSQTPSNKVTEKGKYVELRCDPISGHTALYWYRQSLGQGPEFLIYFQGTGAADDSGLPNDRFFAVRPEGSVSTLKIQRTERGDSAVYLCASSSPTTGANIQYFGAGTRLSVL.

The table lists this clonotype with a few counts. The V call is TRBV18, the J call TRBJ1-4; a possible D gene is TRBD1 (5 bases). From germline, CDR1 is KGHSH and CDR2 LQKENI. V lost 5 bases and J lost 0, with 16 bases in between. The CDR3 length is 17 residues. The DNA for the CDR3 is TGTGCCAGCTCAGCCACCCAGGGTGCGGCAACTAATGAAAAACTGTTTTTT. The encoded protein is CASSATQGAATNEKLFF. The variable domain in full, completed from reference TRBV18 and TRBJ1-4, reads NAGVMQNPRHLVRRRGQEARLRCSPMKGHSHVYWYRQLPEEGLKFMVYLQKENIIDESGMPKERFSAEFPKEGPSILRIQQVVRGDSAAYFCASSATQGAATNEKLFFGSGTQLSVL.

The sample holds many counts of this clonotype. This chain's CDR3 is CSVQAVQGSGTYEQYF. The DNA for the CDR3 is TGCAGCGTTCAAGCAGTACAGGGGAGTGGGACCTACGAGCAGTACTTC. This chain joins TRBV29-1 and TRBJ2-7, with 7 bases lining up with TRBD1. The CDR3 consists of 16 residues. Germline V gives CDR1 SQVTM, CDR2 ANQGSEA. J was trimmed by 2 bases and V by 5 bases; bases with no gene match: 15.

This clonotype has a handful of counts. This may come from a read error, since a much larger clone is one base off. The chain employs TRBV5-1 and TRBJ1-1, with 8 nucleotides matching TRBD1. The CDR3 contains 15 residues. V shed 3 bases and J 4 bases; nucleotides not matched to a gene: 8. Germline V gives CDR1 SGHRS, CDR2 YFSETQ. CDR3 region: CASSSPTGGSTEAFF. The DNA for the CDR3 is TGCGCCAGCAGCTCTCCTACAGGGGGAAGCACTGAAGCTTTCTTT.

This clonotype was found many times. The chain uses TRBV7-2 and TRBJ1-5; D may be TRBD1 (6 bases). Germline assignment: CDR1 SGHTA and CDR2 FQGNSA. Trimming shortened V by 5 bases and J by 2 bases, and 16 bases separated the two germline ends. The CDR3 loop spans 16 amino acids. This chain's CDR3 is CASSLPAGVGNQPQHF. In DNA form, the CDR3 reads TGTGCCAGCAGCCTCCCCGCAGGGGTAGGCAATCAGCCCCAGCATTTT.

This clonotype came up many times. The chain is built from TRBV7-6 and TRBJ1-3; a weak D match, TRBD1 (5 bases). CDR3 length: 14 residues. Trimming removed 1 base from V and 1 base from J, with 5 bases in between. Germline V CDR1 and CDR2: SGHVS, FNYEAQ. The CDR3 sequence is CASSLGQSGNTIYF. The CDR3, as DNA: TGTGCCAGCAGCTTAGGACAGTCTGGAAACACCATATATTTT.

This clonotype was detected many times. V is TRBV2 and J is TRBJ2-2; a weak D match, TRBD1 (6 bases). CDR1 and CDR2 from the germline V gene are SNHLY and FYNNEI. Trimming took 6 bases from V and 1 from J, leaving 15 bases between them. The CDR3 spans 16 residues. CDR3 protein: CASRVPGTLNTGELFF. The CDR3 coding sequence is TGTGCCAGCAGGGTACCCGGGACATTGAACACCGGGGAGCTGTTTTTT.

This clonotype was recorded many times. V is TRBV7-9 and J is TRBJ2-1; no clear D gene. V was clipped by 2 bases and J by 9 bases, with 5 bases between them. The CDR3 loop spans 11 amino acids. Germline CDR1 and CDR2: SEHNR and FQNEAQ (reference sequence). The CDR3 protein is CASSLSVEQFF. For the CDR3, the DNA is TGTGCCAGCAGCTTAAGCGTTGAGCAGTTCTTC.

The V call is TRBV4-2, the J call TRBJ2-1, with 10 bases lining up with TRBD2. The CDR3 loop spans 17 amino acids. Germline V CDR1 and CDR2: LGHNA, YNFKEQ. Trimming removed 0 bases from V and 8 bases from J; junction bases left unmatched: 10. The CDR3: CASSQDPSGRSAHEQFF. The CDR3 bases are TGTGCCAGCAGCCAAGATCCTAGCGGGAGATCGGCACATGAGCAGTTCTTC.

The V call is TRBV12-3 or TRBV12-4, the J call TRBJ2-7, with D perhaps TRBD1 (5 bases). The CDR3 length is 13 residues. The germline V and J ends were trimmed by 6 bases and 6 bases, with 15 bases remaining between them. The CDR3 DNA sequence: TGTGCCAGCAGCCGATCAACAGGACCCGAGCAGTACTTC. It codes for CASSRSTGPEQYF.

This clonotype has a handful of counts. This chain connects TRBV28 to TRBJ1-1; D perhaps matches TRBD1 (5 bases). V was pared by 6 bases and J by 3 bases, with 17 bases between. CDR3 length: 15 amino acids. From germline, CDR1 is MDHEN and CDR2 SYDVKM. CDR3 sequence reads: CASSPGGGWYTEAFF. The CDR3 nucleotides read TGTGCCAGCAGCCCCGGGGGGGGTTGGTACACTGAAGCTTTCTTT.

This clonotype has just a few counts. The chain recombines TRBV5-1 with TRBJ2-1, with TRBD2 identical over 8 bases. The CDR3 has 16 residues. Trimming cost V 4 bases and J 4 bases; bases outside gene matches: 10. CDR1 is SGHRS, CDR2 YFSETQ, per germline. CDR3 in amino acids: CASSPEGLAGYNEQFF. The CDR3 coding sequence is TGCGCCAGCAGCCCGGAGGGTCTAGCGGGTTACAATGAGCAGTTCTTC.

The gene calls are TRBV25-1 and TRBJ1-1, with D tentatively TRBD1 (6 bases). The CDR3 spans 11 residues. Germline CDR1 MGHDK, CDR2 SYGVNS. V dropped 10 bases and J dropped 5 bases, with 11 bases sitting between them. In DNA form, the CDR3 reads TGTGCCACAGGGGAGTTAACTGAAGCTTTCTTT. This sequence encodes CATGELTEAFF.

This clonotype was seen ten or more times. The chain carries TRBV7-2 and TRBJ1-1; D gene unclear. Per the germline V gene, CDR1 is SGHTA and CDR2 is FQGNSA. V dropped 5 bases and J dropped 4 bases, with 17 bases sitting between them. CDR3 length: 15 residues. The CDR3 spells CASSAASRVGTEAFF. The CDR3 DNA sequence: TGTGCCAGCAGCGCAGCCTCCCGGGTTGGCACTGAAGCTTTCTTT.

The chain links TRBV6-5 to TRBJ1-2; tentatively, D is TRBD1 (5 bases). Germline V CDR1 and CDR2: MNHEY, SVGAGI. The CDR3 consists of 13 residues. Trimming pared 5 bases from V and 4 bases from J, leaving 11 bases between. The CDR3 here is CASSRGGLYGYTF. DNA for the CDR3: TGTGCCAGCAGTAGGGGCGGCCTCTATGGCTACACCTTC.

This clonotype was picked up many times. The CDR3 protein is CASRFDRHFTYEQYF. The DNA for the CDR3 is TGTGCCAGTCGATTTGACAGGCATTTCACCTACGAGCAGTACTTC. The V gene is TRBV6-1, the J gene TRBJ2-7; perhaps TRBD1 as D (6 bases). The CDR3 sequence is 15 residues long. Germline loops: CDR1 MNHNS, CDR2 SASEGT. With 9 bases removed from V and 2 bases from J, the gap between germline ends came to 20 bases.

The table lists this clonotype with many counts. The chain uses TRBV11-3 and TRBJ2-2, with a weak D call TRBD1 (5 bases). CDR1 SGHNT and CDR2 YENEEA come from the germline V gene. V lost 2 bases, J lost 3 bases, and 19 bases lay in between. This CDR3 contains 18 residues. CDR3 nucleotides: TGTGCCAGCAGCTTATCAGGTTTTGGGGCAGCAGACACCGGGGAGCTGTTTTTT. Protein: CASSLSGFGAADTGELFF.

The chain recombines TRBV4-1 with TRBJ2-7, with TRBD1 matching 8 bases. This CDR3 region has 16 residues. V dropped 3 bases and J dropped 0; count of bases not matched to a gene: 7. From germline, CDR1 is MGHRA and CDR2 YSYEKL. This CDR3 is CASSQGTGTNSYEQYF. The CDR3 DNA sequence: TGCGCCAGCAGCCAGGGGACAGGCACCAACTCCTACGAGCAGTACTTC.

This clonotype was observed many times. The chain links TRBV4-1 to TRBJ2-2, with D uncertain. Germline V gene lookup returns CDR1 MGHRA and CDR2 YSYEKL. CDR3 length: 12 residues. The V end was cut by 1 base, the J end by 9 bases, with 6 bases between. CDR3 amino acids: CASSQGRRELFF. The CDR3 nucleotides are TGCGCCAGCAGCCAAGGTCGGAGGGAGCTGTTTTTT.

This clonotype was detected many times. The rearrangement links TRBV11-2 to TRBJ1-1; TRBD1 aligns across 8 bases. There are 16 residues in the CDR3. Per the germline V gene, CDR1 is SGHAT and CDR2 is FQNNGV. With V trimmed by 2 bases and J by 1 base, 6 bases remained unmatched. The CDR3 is CASSLTQGARNTEAFF. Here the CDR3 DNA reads TGTGCCAGCAGCTTAACTCAGGGGGCGAGGAACACTGAAGCTTTCTTT. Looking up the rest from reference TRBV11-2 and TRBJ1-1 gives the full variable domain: EAGVAQSPRYKIIEKRQSVAFWCNPISGHATLYWYQQILGQGPKLLIQFQNNGVVDDSQLPKDRFSAERLKGVDSTLKIQPAKLEDSAVYLCASSLTQGARNTEAFFGQGTRLTVV.

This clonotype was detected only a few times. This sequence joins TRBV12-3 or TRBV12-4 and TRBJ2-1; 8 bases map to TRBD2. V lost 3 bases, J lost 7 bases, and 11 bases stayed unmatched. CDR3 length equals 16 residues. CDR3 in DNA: TGTGCCAGCAGTTTGTCCCGCGGGGGGTTTTTAAATGAGCAGTTCTTC. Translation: CASSLSRGGFLNEQFF.

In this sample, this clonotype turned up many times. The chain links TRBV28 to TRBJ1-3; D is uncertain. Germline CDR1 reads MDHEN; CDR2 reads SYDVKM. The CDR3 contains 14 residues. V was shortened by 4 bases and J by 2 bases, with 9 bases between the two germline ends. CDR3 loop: CASSSVMPGNTIYF. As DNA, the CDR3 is TGTGCCAGCAGTTCGGTGATGCCTGGAAACACCATATATTTT.

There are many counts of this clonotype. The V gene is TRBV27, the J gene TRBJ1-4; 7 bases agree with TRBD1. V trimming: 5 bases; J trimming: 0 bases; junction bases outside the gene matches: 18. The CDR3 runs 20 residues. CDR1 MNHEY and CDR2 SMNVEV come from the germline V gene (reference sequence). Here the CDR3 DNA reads TGTGCCAGCAGTCCGTCCGGGACAGACCCACGGCGGGCAACTAATGAAAAACTGTTTTTT. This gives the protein CASSPSGTDPRRATNEKLFF. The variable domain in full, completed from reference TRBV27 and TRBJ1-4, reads EAQVTQNPRYLITVTGKKLTVTCSQNMNHEYMSWYRQDPGLGLRQIYYSMNVEVTDKGDVPEGYKVSRKEKRNFPLILESPSPNQTSLYFCASSPSGTDPRRATNEKLFFGSGTQLSVL.